Listed below are T cell receptor beta chains from one sample, sequenced in a study of post-analysis software for immune sequencing data. One entry per CDR3 protein results from TCRdb running MiXCR on the PCR reads. The data contain 550,000 to 700,000 distinct CDR3 sequences, 40% to 50% of them seen just once; the ten biggest clones take up 1.5% to 2%. The sequenced sample consisted of blood. All receptors come from a girl between 5 and 17 years old with multiple sclerosis. The CDR3 runs from the conserved cysteine through the conserved F or W.

cdr3_length v_call cdr3_aa
15 TRBV5-1 CASSEGLASQETQYF
15 TRBV12-3/TRBV12-4 CASSDPGTGCYGYTF
15 TRBV6-5 CASSRTTGFSYEQYF
15 TRBV11-2 CASSLGRQAKNIQYF
13 TRBV29-1 CSVVGLHSAEAFF
15 TRBV6-6 CASSYGAGMGYEQYF
15 TRBV5-1 CASSLEVRELETQYF
14 TRBV20-1 CSASWDRDHYGYTF
14 TRBV10-3 CAISDTDSSYEQYF
15 TRBV28 CASSKGGPAANEQFF
14 TRBV15 CATSSYRERYGYTF
14 TRBV5-1 CASSPEGQSETQYF
15 TRBV12-3/TRBV12-4 CASSDPGTGYYGYTF
13 TRBV6-2/TRBV6-3 CASSDRGHGEAFF
15 TRBV12-3/TRBV12-4 CASSATGTAQETQYF
15 TRBV6-5 CASSYATSGDTEAFF
15 TRBV6-2/TRBV6-3 CASSKGGNSYNEQFF
13 TRBV9 CASGRGSYTEAFF
13 TRBV20-1 CSARDRIHYEQYF
13 TRBV7-9 CASSRDRADEAFF
15 TRBV6-1 CASSDLIAGLYGYTF
15 TRBV6-6 CASSHKMGRNSPLHF
14 TRBV10-3 CAINRGRAFDEQYF
15 TRBV10-3 CAIRLAGGPTDTQYF
16 TRBV5-1 CASSDGGTRVRAEQFF
11 TRBV10-3 CAISESLEQFF
15 TRBV5-6 CASGRQGSYNSPLHF
14 TRBV12-3/TRBV12-4 CASRKAGARTEAFF
15 TRBV13 CASSFRGGPWDEQYF
16 TRBV5-1 CASSSSAGAQVYGYTF
14 TRBV3-1 CASTSTGGGDEAFF
13 TRBV6-2/TRBV6-3 CASSMVRADTQYF
15 TRBV7-3 CASSLTHGREETQYF
12 TRBV12-3/TRBV12-4 CASSIRGTEAFF
15 TRBV7-2 CASSLAPGTNQPQHF
14 TRBV6-5 CASARTSVSEKLFF
12 TRBV24-1 CATSSGTGTQFF
14 TRBV7-2 CASSFDRGQGELFF
13 TRBV12-3/TRBV12-4 CASSQDRVDGYTF
14 TRBV11-3 CASSSLSENNEQFF
13 TRBV6-6 CASCRGSGGEQYF
14 TRBV20-1 CSAIRQGGTYEQYF
18 TRBV27 CASSLWFSGTEANYGYTF
12 TRBV24-1 CATRGNGAEAFF
15 TRBV12-3/TRBV12-4 CASSPPGLAGETQYF
14 TRBV6-6 CASSYSQGSHGYTF
14 TRBV6-6 CASRSTSSYNEQFF
16 TRBV4-1 CASSQDETHSNQPQHF
11 TRBV12-3/TRBV12-4 CATRGDRLPYF
16 TRBV6-6 CASSYMTAGSITEAFF
14 TRBV6-1 CASRTGKSTDTQYF